The present TCR beta chain was sequenced within a study of memory CD4+ T cells and cytomegalovirus serostatus. Per germline, CDR1 LNHDA and CDR2 SQIVND (reference sequence). The CDR3 totals 17 residues. The junction had 15 bases not matched to a gene; V was cut back by 5 bases and J by 8 bases. Single viable CD3+CD4+CD8-CD45RO+ cells were sorted as the memory CD4+ T cells. Donors' CMV status reflects serum IgG against pp150, pp28, p38, p52. Original processing methods: Out-of-frame sequences were removed, leaving 2,000,000 or so distinct TCRbeta sequences. Clones were read by immunoSEQ multiplex PCR, and TCRdb kept only the in-frame ones, dropping some. V and J calls and clone size are copied from that table; D and trimming were computed from the DNA. The sample contains about 56,000 clones, over 65% of which appear only once. This clone was observed once.

This receptor was identified in an adult in good health and CMV-seropositive. The sequenced material came from memory CD4+ T cells from blood. This chain joins TRBV19 and TRBJ2-2; 9 nucleotides line up with TRBD2. The chain's CDR3 is CASSLRILAGMAGELFF. In DNA form, the CDR3 reads TGTGCCAGTAGTCTACGGATTCTAGCGGGAATGGCTGGGGAGCTGTTTTTT.